What follows are 2 T cell receptor beta chains derived from one specimen sequenced in a study of human T cells and chemical hapten exposure. Time point meaning: patch test 3, about 24 weeks after DPC sensitization. Described treatment: therapeutic diphenylcyclopropenone sensitization with weekly scalp DPC. TCRdb reprocessed the RACE reads with MiXCR, giving one entry per CDR3 protein. Among roughly 100,000 distinct CDR3 sequences listed, nearly 35% were seen once. The input for sequencing was whole blood, taken in connection with sensitization to the hapten diphenylcyclopropenone (DPC). These receptors originate from a man aged 40-50 years with alopecia areata. Some clones in this sample may be carry-over from other donors' samples.

This clonotype was seen more than once but under ten times. The chain uses TRBV7-3 and TRBJ1-3; maybe TRBD1 (6 bases). The CDR3 contains 16 residues. Germline CDR1 and CDR2: SGHTA and FQGTGA. Trimming left V 4 bases short and J 0 bases short, with 13 bases between. CDR3 sequence: CASSSSTGYSGNTIYF. The CDR3 DNA reads TGTGCCAGCAGCTCTTCAACAGGGTACTCTGGAAACACCATATATTTT.

This clonotype occurred a few times. The chain is built from TRBV6-2 or TRBV6-3 and TRBJ2-7; 9 nucleotides match TRBD1. V was clipped by 8 bases and J by 1 base; unmatched bases: 9. There are 15 residues in the CDR3. Germline lookup yields CDR1 MNHEY and CDR2 SVGEGT. The CDR3 here is CASFPRGTGSYEQYF. CDR3 DNA: TGTGCCAGCTTCCCACGAGGGACAGGGTCCTACGAGCAGTACTTC.